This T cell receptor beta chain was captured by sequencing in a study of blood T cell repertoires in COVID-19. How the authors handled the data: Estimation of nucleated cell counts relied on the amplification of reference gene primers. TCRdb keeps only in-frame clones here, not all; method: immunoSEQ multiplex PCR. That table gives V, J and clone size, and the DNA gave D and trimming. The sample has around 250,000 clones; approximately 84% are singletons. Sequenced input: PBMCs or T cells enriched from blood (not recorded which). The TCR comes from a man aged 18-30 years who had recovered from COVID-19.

In nucleotides, the CDR3 is TGCGCCAGCAGCTTGGCGGGGGATACAGGCCAGCCCCAGCATTTT. Residues: CASSLAGDTGQPQHF. This sequence joins TRBV5-1 and TRBJ1-5, with D perhaps matching TRBD1 (5 bases). The germline gives CDR1 SGHRS, CDR2 YFSETQ. This CDR3 contains 15 residues. Trimming left V 0 bases short and J 7 bases short, with 14 bases between. Filled out from reference TRBV5-1 and TRBJ1-5, the complete variable domain reads KAGVTQTPRYLIKTRGQQVTLSCSPISGHRSVSWYQQTPGQGLQFLFEYFSETQRNKGNFPGRFSGRQFSNSRSEMNVSTLELGDSALYLCASSLAGDTGQPQHFGDGTRLSIL.